The 22 T cell receptor beta chains given below trace back to one sample, sequenced in a study of early T cells in non-severe SARS-CoV-2 infection. TCRdb passed the 5' RACE reads through MiXCR, listing each CDR3 protein once. The table has roughly 99,000 distinct CDR3 sequences, around 10% seen once. Sample: whole blood. These receptors were collected from an adult who was a healthcare worker with PCR-confirmed SARS-CoV-2 infection or an uninfected control (not recorded which).

This clonotype turned up a few times. This chain links TRBV7-2 with TRBJ1-3; D gene ambiguous. This CDR3 has 12 residues. Per germline, CDR1 SGHTA and CDR2 FQGNSA. V was trimmed by 5 bases and J by 2 bases, leaving 4 bases between them. The CDR3 DNA reads as TGTGCCAGCAGCCGCACTGGAAACACCATATATTTT. It codes for CASSRTGNTIYF.

This clonotype was recorded at least ten times. The chain carries TRBV7-9 and TRBJ1-6; D is perhaps TRBD1 (6 bases). Germline CDR1 SEHNR, CDR2 FQNEAQ (reference sequence). This CDR3 contains 14 residues. V lost 1 base to trimming and J lost 13 bases, with 14 bases between them. CDR3 residues: CASSLGGGAQPLHF. DNA for the CDR3: TGTGCCAGCAGCTTAGGAGGGGGGGCTCAGCCCCTCCACTTT.

The V call is TRBV11-3, the J call TRBJ2-1; 10 bases match TRBD1. J was trimmed by 7 bases and V by 5 bases; bases with no gene match: 5. The germline CDR1 and CDR2 sequences are SGHNT and YENEEA. The CDR3 is 14 residues long. CDR3 sequence (DNA): TGTGCCAGCAGCGGACAGGGGGGCCGGAATGAGCAGTTCTTC. It is translated as CASSGQGGRNEQFF.

There are a few counts of this clonotype. This chain uses TRBV7-9 with TRBJ2-3; tentative D call: TRBD2 (6 bases). Trimming stripped 6 bases from V and 0 bases from J, with 19 bases between. The CDR3 runs to 17 residues. Looked up from germline, CDR1 is SEHNR and CDR2 is FQNEAQ (reference sequence). For the CDR3, the DNA is TGTGCCAGCAGTTTTGCTTCTGGGACTCCTAGCACAGATACGCAGTATTTT. Protein sequence: CASSFASGTPSTDTQYF.

This chain joins TRBV7-9 and TRBJ2-2; the D gene is possibly TRBD2 (5 bases). This CDR3 is built from 19 residues. CDR1 and CDR2 from the germline V gene are SEHNR and FQNEAQ (reference sequence). Trimming left V 0 bases short and J 7 bases short, with 24 bases between. CDR3 amino acids: CASSLALSLERRKDGELFF. CDR3 sequence (DNA): TGTGCCAGCAGCTTAGCGCTAAGTCTTGAGCGGAGAAAGGACGGGGAGCTGTTTTTT.

The rearrangement links TRBV28 to TRBJ2-7, with 8 bases matching TRBD1. Trimming cost V 6 bases and J 5 bases; bases outside gene matches: 18. Germline CDR1 MDHEN, CDR2 SYDVKM. This CDR3 region has 17 residues. CDR3 DNA: TGTGCCAGCAGCTTGCCCGCTCGACCCGGGACAGGTAACGAGCAGTACTTC. Translated, it gives CASSLPARPGTGNEQYF.

This sequence joins TRBV28 and TRBJ2-6; D is ambiguous. The ends were cut back, 4 bases at V and 4 bases at J, with 14 bases in the middle. Germline-derived CDR1 and CDR2 are MDHEN and SYDVKM. The CDR3 is 16 amino acids. For the CDR3, the DNA is TGTGCCAGCAGTTCACACGGCGTTGGGGGGGCCAACGTCCTGACTTTC. This codes for CASSSHGVGGANVLTF.

Details on this clonotype: This may arise from a read error, as a much more abundant clone is one base away. V gene TRBV20-1 combines with J gene TRBJ2-1, with D hard to call. Trimming stripped 0 bases from V and 2 bases from J, with 17 bases between. This CDR3 has 17 residues. Germline V gene data show CDR1 as DFQATT and CDR2 as SNEGSKA (reference sequence). DNA of the CDR3: TGCAGTGCTAGAGACCTCAAACGGAGAACGACCTACAATGAGCAGTTCTTC. It encodes CSARDLKRRTTYNEQFF.

V and J are TRBV6-1 and TRBJ1-1; D gene ambiguous. Germline CDR1 reads MNHNS; CDR2 reads SASEGT. V was shortened by 6 bases and J by 2 bases, with 16 bases between the two germline ends. CDR3 length equals 15 residues. CDR3 coding DNA: TGTGCCAGCAGGTTAACCTCGAATACTAACACTGAAGCTTTCTTT. Translation gives CASRLTSNTNTEAFF.

This clonotype was counted once. V and J are TRBV28 and TRBJ2-3; 8 bases fit TRBD1. V shed 5 bases and J 5 bases; nucleotides not matched to a gene: 9. The CDR3 is 15 residues long. Germline loops: CDR1 MDHEN, CDR2 SYDVKM. The DNA for the CDR3 is TGTGCCAGCAGTCGCAGGGGGCGTCGACAAGATACGCAGTATTTT. Its protein product is CASSRRGRRQDTQYF.

The chain employs TRBV20-1 and TRBJ2-7, with D unclear. CDR1 is DFQATT, CDR2 SNEGSKA, per germline (reference sequence). Trimming removed 3 bases from V and 4 bases from J, with 13 bases in between. This CDR3 region has 13 residues. CDR3 in amino acids: CSASSVTVYEQYF. In DNA, the CDR3 is TGCAGTGCTAGCTCTGTCACAGTTTACGAGCAGTACTTC.

This clonotype showed up just a few times. The chain employs TRBV6-1 and TRBJ2-2, with D perhaps TRBD1 (6 bases). Trimming stripped 4 bases from V and 5 bases from J, with 8 bases between. Germline CDR1 and CDR2: MNHNS and SASEGT. The CDR3 has 13 residues. CDR3 nucleotide sequence: TGTGCCAGCAGTGCACAGGGAACCGGGGAGCTGTTTTTT. It codes for CASSAQGTGELFF.

This clonotype was seen many times. The chain combines TRBV6-6 with TRBJ2-1; D possibly matches TRBD1 or TRBD2 (5 bases each). Germline loops: CDR1 MNHNY, CDR2 SVGAGI (reference sequence). The CDR3 is made up of 14 amino acids. The V end was cut by 4 bases, the J end by 2 bases, with 9 bases between. CDR3 sequence (DNA): TGTGCCAGCAGTTCCCAGGGACCCTACAATGAGCAGTTCTTC. Protein: CASSSQGPYNEQFF.

The chain couples TRBV11-2 to TRBJ2-1; D is perhaps TRBD2 (5 bases). The V end was cut by 4 bases, the J end by 0 bases, with 10 bases between. Germline V gene data show CDR1 as SGHAT and CDR2 as FQNNGV. The CDR3 runs to 15 residues. The CDR3 is CASSYSDYSYNEQFF. CDR3 in DNA: TGTGCCAGCAGCTATAGCGACTACTCCTACAATGAGCAGTTCTTC.

Many counts were recorded for this clonotype. The rearrangement links TRBV20-1 to TRBJ1-2; TRBD1 might be the D (5 bases). V lost 0 bases, J lost 8 bases, and 16 bases lay in between. This CDR3 has 14 residues. Germline CDR1 DFQATT, CDR2 SNEGSKA (reference sequence). The CDR3 protein is CSARDAAGSLGYTF. The DNA for the CDR3 is TGCAGTGCTAGAGATGCGGCAGGGAGTCTCGGCTACACCTTC.

The chain joins TRBV12-3 or TRBV12-4 to TRBJ2-6; perhaps D is TRBD1 or TRBD2 (6 bases each). CDR3 size: 16 residues. With 3 bases removed from V and 2 bases from J, the gap between germline ends came to 11 bases. This CDR3 is CASSFGGRTGANVLTF. CDR3 bases: TGTGCCAGCAGTTTTGGGGGGCGTACTGGGGCCAACGTCCTGACTTTC.

This clonotype was observed a few times. The chain links TRBV5-1 to TRBJ1-3; D ambiguous. Germline CDR1 and CDR2: SGHRS and YFSETQ. This CDR3 is built from 16 residues. V was pared by 2 bases and J by 4 bases, with 16 bases between. CDR3 amino acids: CASSFDGISPGNTIYF. CDR3 nucleotides: TGCGCCAGCAGCTTCGACGGGATCTCTCCGGGAAACACCATATATTTT.

CDR3 sequence: CSAASGLFYEQYF. As DNA, the CDR3 is TGCAGTGCTGCATCGGGACTATTCTACGAGCAGTACTTC. The chain recombines TRBV20-1 with TRBJ2-7; 7 bases are a match to TRBD2. The CDR3 has 13 amino acids. Germline values: CDR1 DFQATT, CDR2 SNEGSKA (reference sequence). J lost 3 bases, V lost 5 bases, and 7 bases had no gene match.

This clonotype was recorded at least ten times. The chain has TRBV20-1 and TRBJ2-3; tentatively, D is TRBD1 (6 bases). Per germline, CDR1 DFQATT and CDR2 SNEGSKA (reference sequence). The CDR3 loop spans 16 amino acids. The V and J ends lost 0 bases and 0 bases respectively, with 13 bases between them. The DNA of the CDR3 is TGCAGTGCTAGAGACCGGTACAGGGACAGCACAGATACGCAGTATTTT. It yields the protein CSARDRYRDSTDTQYF.

The sample holds many counts of this clonotype. This rearrangement joins TRBV7-2 to TRBJ1-1; no definite D call. V was shortened by 3 bases and J by 9 bases, with 11 bases between the two germline ends. The CDR3 runs to 12 residues. Germline V gene lookup returns CDR1 SGHTA and CDR2 FQGNSA. Written as DNA, the CDR3 is TGTGCCAGCAGCTTCGGCAGGTCCCAAGCTTTCTTT. Protein product: CASSFGRSQAFF.

V is TRBV4-3 and J is TRBJ2-3; a weak D match, TRBD2 (6 bases). V lost 0 bases to trimming and J lost 0 bases, with 16 bases between them. The CDR3 contains 18 residues. CDR1 LGHNA and CDR2 YSLEER come from the germline V gene. Here the CDR3 DNA reads TGCGCCAGCAGCCAAGATCGGGGCGGGGAAACTAGCACAGATACGCAGTATTTT. Its protein is CASSQDRGGETSTDTQYF.

A few counts support this clonotype. The chain has TRBV27 and TRBJ1-5; D uncertain. Trimming removed 2 bases at V and 7 bases at J, with 12 bases between. Germline CDR1 and CDR2: MNHEY and SMNVEV (reference sequence). The CDR3 length is 14 residues. The CDR3 bases are TGTGCCAGCAGTTTAAATGGTTTTGGGCAGCCCCAGCATTTT. Translating gives CASSLNGFGQPQHF.